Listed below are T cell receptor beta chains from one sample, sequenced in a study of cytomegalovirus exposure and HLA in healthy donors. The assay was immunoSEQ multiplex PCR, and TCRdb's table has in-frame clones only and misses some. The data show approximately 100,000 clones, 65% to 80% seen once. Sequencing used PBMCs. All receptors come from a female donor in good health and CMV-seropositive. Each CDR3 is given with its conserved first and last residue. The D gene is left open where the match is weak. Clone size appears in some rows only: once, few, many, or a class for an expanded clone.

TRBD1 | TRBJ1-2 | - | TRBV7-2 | CASSRTGGYNYGYTF | TGTGCCAGCAGCCGGACAGGGGGATACAACTATGGCTACACCTTC
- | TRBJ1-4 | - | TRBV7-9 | CASSLGRDSTNEKLFF | TGTGCCAGCAGCTTAGGACGGGACTCAACTAATGAAAAACTGTTTTTT
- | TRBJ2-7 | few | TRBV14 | CASSQGEASEQYF | TGTGCCAGCAGCCAAGGAGAAGCGAGCGAGCAGTACTTC
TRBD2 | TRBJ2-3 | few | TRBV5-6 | CASSMTSPDTQYF | TGTGCCAGCAGCATGACTAGCCCAGATACGCAGTATTTT
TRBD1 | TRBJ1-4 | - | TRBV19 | CASRTGGTGGEKLFF | TGTGCCAGTAGGACTGGTGGGACAGGGGGTGAAAAACTGTTTTTT
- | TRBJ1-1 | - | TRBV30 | CAWSPRDTEAFF | TGTGCCTGGAGTCCCCGGGACACTGAAGCTTTCTTT
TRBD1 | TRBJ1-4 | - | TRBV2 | CASNDQGGYNEKLFF | TGTGCCAGCAACGACCAAGGGGGCTATAATGAAAAACTGTTTTTT
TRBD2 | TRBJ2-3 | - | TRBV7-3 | CASSLLAGSTDTQYF | TGTGCCAGCAGCTTACTAGCGGGGAGCACAGATACGCAGTATTTT
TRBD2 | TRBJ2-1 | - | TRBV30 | CAWGGLAGGGGEQFF | TGTGCCTGGGGCGGTCTGGCGGGAGGCGGCGGTGAGCAGTTCTTC
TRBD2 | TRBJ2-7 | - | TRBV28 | CASSETSGSSYEQYF | TGTGCCAGCAGTGAGACTAGCGGGAGCTCCTACGAGCAGTACTTC
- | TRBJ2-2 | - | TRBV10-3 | CAISEDGVRNTGELFF | TGTGCCATCAGTGAGGACGGGGTAAGGAACACCGGGGAGCTGTTTTTT
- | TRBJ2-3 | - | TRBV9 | CASSVGPGTPNWGDTQYF | TGTGCCAGCAGCGTAGGTCCGGGGACTCCGAACTGGGGGGATACGCAGTATTTT
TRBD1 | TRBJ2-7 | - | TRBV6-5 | CASSLTGTGALEQYF | TGTGCCAGCAGCCTCACCGGGACAGGGGCTCTCGAGCAGTACTTC
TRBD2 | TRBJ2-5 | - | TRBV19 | CASSSSGRALETQYF | TGTGCCAGTAGTTCGAGCGGGAGGGCCCTGGAGACCCAGTACTTC
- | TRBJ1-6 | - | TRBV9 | CASSESTARTNSPLHF | TGTGCCAGCAGCGAATCGACGGCCCGGACAAATTCACCCCTCCACTTT
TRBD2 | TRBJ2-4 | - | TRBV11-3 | CASSLGDQRGNIQYF | TGTGCCAGCAGCTTAGGAGACCAGCGGGGAAACATTCAGTACTTC
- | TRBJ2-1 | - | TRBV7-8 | CASSLFSSPFSYNEQFF | TGTGCCAGCAGCTTATTCTCAAGCCCCTTCTCCTACAATGAGCAGTTCTTC
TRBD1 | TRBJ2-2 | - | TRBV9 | CASSITDRGSTGELFF | TGTGCCAGCAGCATTACGGACAGGGGGTCCACCGGGGAGCTGTTTTTT
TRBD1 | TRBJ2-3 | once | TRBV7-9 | CASSDGQGLSTDTQYF | TGTGCCAGCAGCGACGGACAGGGGCTGAGCACAGATACGCAGTATTTT
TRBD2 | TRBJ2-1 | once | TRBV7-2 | CASSPTTSGSYNEQFF | TGTGCCAGCAGCCCAACGACTAGCGGGTCCTACAATGAGCAGTTCTTC
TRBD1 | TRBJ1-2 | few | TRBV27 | CASSLLAGGSRLRYGYTF | TGTGCCAGCAGTTTACTGGCAGGGGGGTCTCGTCTGAGGTATGGCTACACCTTC
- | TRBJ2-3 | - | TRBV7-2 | CASSSLRRGSADTQYF | TGTGCCAGCAGCTCATTACGTCGGGGGAGCGCGGATACGCAGTATTTT
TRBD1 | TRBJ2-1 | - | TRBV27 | CASSPGTGGANEQFF | TGTGCCAGCAGTCCCGGGACAGGGGGAGCAAATGAGCAGTTCTTC
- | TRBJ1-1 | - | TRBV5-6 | CASSLATGAEAFF | TGTGCCAGCAGCTTGGCGACCGGGGCTGAAGCTTTCTTT
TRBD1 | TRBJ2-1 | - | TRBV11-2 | CASSSPGQNYNEQFF | TGTGCCAGCAGCTCTCCGGGACAGAATTACAATGAGCAGTTCTTC
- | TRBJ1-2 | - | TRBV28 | CASSPLGGAWDGYTF | TGTGCCAGCAGTCCCCTCGGAGGGGCTTGGGATGGCTACACCTTC
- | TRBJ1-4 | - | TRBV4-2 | CASSQEGAKRNEKLFF | TGTGCCAGCAGCCAAGAAGGAGCCAAAAGGAATGAAAAACTGTTTTTT
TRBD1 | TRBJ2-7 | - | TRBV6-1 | CAGRTGLMDEQYF | TGTGCCGGGCGGACAGGGCTGATGGACGAGCAGTACTTC
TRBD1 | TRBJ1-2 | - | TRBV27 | CASKSGTGDRSGYTF | TGTGCCAGCAAATCCGGGACAGGGGACAGGAGTGGCTACACCTTC
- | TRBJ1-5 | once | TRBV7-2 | CASSLDRGSNQPQHF | TGTGCCAGCAGCTTAGATAGGGGAAGCAATCAGCCCCAGCATTTT
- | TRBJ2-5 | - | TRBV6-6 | CASSYPQGTETQYF | TGTGCCAGCAGTTACCCGCAGGGGACGGAGACCCAGTACTTC
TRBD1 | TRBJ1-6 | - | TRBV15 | CATSRGWTGEQNSPLHF | TGTGCCACCAGCAGAGGGTGGACAGGGGAGCAAAATTCACCCCTCCACTTT
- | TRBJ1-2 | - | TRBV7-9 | CASSIRANYGYTF | TGTGCCAGCAGCATTCGAGCCAACTATGGCTACACCTTC
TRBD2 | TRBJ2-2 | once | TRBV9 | CASSGSGGANTGELFF | TGTGCCAGCAGCGGCAGCGGGGGTGCTAACACCGGGGAGCTGTTTTTT
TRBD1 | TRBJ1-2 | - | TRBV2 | CASSPGQGPYGYTF | TGTGCCAGCAGCCCGGGACAGGGCCCCTATGGCTACACCTTC
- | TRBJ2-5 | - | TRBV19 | CASRRTVQETQYF | TGTGCCAGTAGAAGGACAGTTCAAGAGACCCAGTACTTC
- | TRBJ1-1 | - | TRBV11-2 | CASRPDRTNTEAFF | TGTGCCAGCAGACCTGACAGAACTAACACTGAAGCTTTCTTT
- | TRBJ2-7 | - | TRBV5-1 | CASSLEAESYEQYF | TGCGCCAGCAGCTTGGAGGCGGAATCCTACGAGCAGTACTTC